These T cell receptor beta chains were read from a single sample in a study of blood T cell repertoires in COVID-19. Profiling relied on immunoSEQ multiplex PCR, and the TCRdb table lists in-frame clones only, not all of them. The sample contains under 350,000 clones, around 87% of which appear only once. The sample comprised peripheral blood. The receptors derive from a man in his 70s with acute or convalescent COVID-19. The CDR3 runs from the conserved cysteine through the conserved F or W. The D gene is left open where the match is weak. Where a row states a size, it is once, few, many or the class of an expanded clone; other rows omit it.

j_call: TRBJ1-5
v_call: TRBV16
cdr3_length: 16
d_call: -
clone_size: once
cdr3_nt: TGTGCCAGCAGCCAAAGGCAGGGGATGAACAATCAGCCCCAGCATTTT
cdr3_aa: CASSQRQGMNNQPQHF

j_call: TRBJ1-1
v_call: TRBV6-1
cdr3_length: 14
d_call: TRBD1
clone_size: -
cdr3_nt: TGTGCCAGCAGTGAGACCGGGACAGGCACTGAAGCTTTCTTT
cdr3_aa: CASSETGTGTEAFF

j_call: TRBJ1-1
v_call: TRBV28
cdr3_length: 12
d_call: -
clone_size: -
cdr3_nt: TGTGCCAGCAGTGTGCGGGTGGGTGAAGCTTTCTTT
cdr3_aa: CASSVRVGEAFF

j_call: TRBJ2-1
v_call: TRBV5-1
cdr3_length: 14
d_call: -
clone_size: -
cdr3_nt: TGCGCCAGCAGCTTCCGGGGAAACTACAATGAGCAGTTCTTC
cdr3_aa: CASSFRGNYNEQFF

j_call: TRBJ1-2
v_call: TRBV28
cdr3_length: 14
d_call: -
clone_size: -
cdr3_nt: TGTGCCAGCAGTTTAGGACAGACTCTCGGGGGCTACACCTTC
cdr3_aa: CASSLGQTLGGYTF

j_call: TRBJ1-2
v_call: TRBV29-1
cdr3_length: 14
d_call: -
clone_size: -
cdr3_nt: TGCAGCGTTGCCCCCAGGCAGGGTTCCTATGGCTACACCTTC
cdr3_aa: CSVAPRQGSYGYTF

j_call: TRBJ2-7
v_call: TRBV19
cdr3_length: 17
d_call: -
clone_size: -
cdr3_nt: TGTGCCAGTAGTACCTCCCTCCAGGGAAGAGGCACCTACGAGCAGTACTTC
cdr3_aa: CASSTSLQGRGTYEQYF

j_call: TRBJ1-6
v_call: TRBV9
cdr3_length: 13
d_call: -
clone_size: once
cdr3_nt: TGTGCCAGCAGCGCCAAGAGAAATTCACCCCTCCACTTT
cdr3_aa: CASSAKRNSPLHF

j_call: TRBJ1-1
v_call: TRBV18
cdr3_length: 14
d_call: -
clone_size: -
cdr3_nt: TGTGCCAGCTCACCACGGACATTTAACACTGAAGCTTTCTTT
cdr3_aa: CASSPRTFNTEAFF

j_call: TRBJ1-6
v_call: TRBV2
cdr3_length: 16
d_call: TRBD1
clone_size: -
cdr3_nt: TGTGCCAGCAGCCTACAGGGGCCTTCGAATAATTCACCCCTCCACTTT
cdr3_aa: CASSLQGPSNNSPLHF

j_call: TRBJ1-3
v_call: TRBV19
cdr3_length: 15
d_call: -
clone_size: -
cdr3_nt: TGTGCCAGTCAAACCGTAAGGGGTTCTGGAAACACCATATATTTT
cdr3_aa: CASQTVRGSGNTIYF

j_call: TRBJ2-5
v_call: TRBV6-5
cdr3_length: 12
d_call: -
clone_size: -
cdr3_nt: TGTGCCAGCAGTCTAGCACGGGAGACCCAGTACTTC
cdr3_aa: CASSLARETQYF

j_call: TRBJ1-4
v_call: TRBV15
cdr3_length: 15
d_call: -
clone_size: few
cdr3_nt: TGTGCCACCAGCAGAGAATCAGGGTGGAACGAAAAACTGTTTTTT
cdr3_aa: CATSRESGWNEKLFF

j_call: TRBJ1-5
v_call: TRBV12-3/TRBV12-4
cdr3_length: 13
d_call: -
clone_size: -
cdr3_nt: TGTGCCAGCAGCCCCCAGGGGAACCAGCCCCAGCATTTT
cdr3_aa: CASSPQGNQPQHF

j_call: TRBJ2-7
v_call: TRBV7-2
cdr3_length: 14
d_call: -
clone_size: once
cdr3_nt: TGTGCCAGCAGCAGCGACAGGTACCTCTACGAGCAGTACTTC
cdr3_aa: CASSSDRYLYEQYF

j_call: TRBJ2-2
v_call: TRBV24-1
cdr3_length: 16
d_call: -
clone_size: -
cdr3_nt: TGTGCCACCAGTGATTTGCAAGTAGGAGGGACCGGGGAGCTGTTTTTT
cdr3_aa: CATSDLQVGGTGELFF

j_call: TRBJ2-7
v_call: TRBV7-2
cdr3_length: 15
d_call: -
clone_size: -
cdr3_nt: TGTGCCAGCAGCTTAGTTGGAAACAGGGACTACGAGCAGTACTTC
cdr3_aa: CASSLVGNRDYEQYF

j_call: TRBJ2-3
v_call: TRBV5-1
cdr3_length: 14
d_call: TRBD1
clone_size: -
cdr3_nt: TGCGCCAGCAGCGACAGGGGCCGGGCAGATACGCAGTATTTT
cdr3_aa: CASSDRGRADTQYF

j_call: TRBJ1-1
v_call: TRBV3-1/TRBV3-2
cdr3_length: 13
d_call: -
clone_size: -
cdr3_nt: TGTGCCAGCAGCCAAGGCCCAACTCCTGAAGCTTTCTTT
cdr3_aa: CASSQGPTPEAFF

j_call: TRBJ1-4
v_call: TRBV5-3
cdr3_length: 17
d_call: -
clone_size: -
cdr3_nt: TGTGCCAGAAGCCCCAGGCCCGCGGGCAGATTTAATGAAAAACTGTTTTTT
cdr3_aa: CARSPRPAGRFNEKLFF

j_call: TRBJ2-7
v_call: TRBV19
cdr3_length: 13
d_call: TRBD1
clone_size: -
cdr3_nt: TGTGCCAGTAGTCGGGACAGGGGGGACGAGCAGTACTTC
cdr3_aa: CASSRDRGDEQYF

j_call: TRBJ2-1
v_call: TRBV6-2/TRBV6-3
cdr3_length: 15
d_call: TRBD1
clone_size: -
cdr3_nt: TGTGCCAGCAGTTTTCTGGCAGGGGGATACAATGAGCAGTTCTTC
cdr3_aa: CASSFLAGGYNEQFF

j_call: TRBJ2-7
v_call: TRBV28
cdr3_length: 17
d_call: TRBD2
clone_size: -
cdr3_nt: TGTGCCAGCAGTTCCGGAATAGGCGGGAGGGCCGGGTACGAGCAGTACTTC
cdr3_aa: CASSSGIGGRAGYEQYF

j_call: TRBJ1-2
v_call: TRBV6-1
cdr3_length: 13
d_call: -
clone_size: -
cdr3_nt: TGTGCCAGCAGACTGACAGATGGGGCGGGCTACACCTTC
cdr3_aa: CASRLTDGAGYTF

j_call: TRBJ1-6
v_call: TRBV28
cdr3_length: 13
d_call: TRBD1
clone_size: -
cdr3_nt: TGTGCCAGCAGCCTACAGGGGGATTCACCCCTCCACTTT
cdr3_aa: CASSLQGDSPLHF

j_call: TRBJ2-3
v_call: TRBV6-5
cdr3_length: 14
d_call: -
clone_size: -
cdr3_nt: TGTGCCAGCAGTCCGAGGACAGCCACAGATACGCAGTATTTT
cdr3_aa: CASSPRTATDTQYF

j_call: TRBJ2-7
v_call: TRBV2
cdr3_length: 12
d_call: -
clone_size: -
cdr3_nt: TGTGCCAGCAGTGGGCCCGCCCGCTCCTGGTACTTC
cdr3_aa: CASSGPARSWYF

j_call: TRBJ2-1
v_call: TRBV29-1
cdr3_length: 14
d_call: TRBD2
clone_size: once
cdr3_nt: TGCAGCGCCCCACTAGCGGGAGGATACAATGAGCAGTTCTTC
cdr3_aa: CSAPLAGGYNEQFF

j_call: TRBJ2-3
v_call: TRBV28
cdr3_length: 17
d_call: TRBD2
clone_size: -
cdr3_nt: TGTGCCAGCAGTCTTTGGACTAGCGGGAGTAGTTTGGATACGCAGTATTTT
cdr3_aa: CASSLWTSGSSLDTQYF

j_call: TRBJ2-7
v_call: TRBV9
cdr3_length: 14
d_call: -
clone_size: -
cdr3_nt: TGTGCCAGCAGCGTAGGTCCTGTCAGCTACGAGCAGTACTTC
cdr3_aa: CASSVGPVSYEQYF

j_call: TRBJ1-5
v_call: TRBV28
cdr3_length: 13
d_call: -
clone_size: -
cdr3_nt: TGTGCCAGTCTCACCGCGGTTGGTCAGCCCCAGCATTTT
cdr3_aa: CASLTAVGQPQHF

j_call: TRBJ2-7
v_call: TRBV2
cdr3_length: 8
d_call: -
clone_size: few
cdr3_nt: TGTGCCAGCAGTGATAGAGACTTC
cdr3_aa: CASSDRDF

j_call: TRBJ2-1
v_call: TRBV18
cdr3_length: 16
d_call: TRBD1
clone_size: -
cdr3_nt: TGTGCCAGCTCACCATTACTCGGGACAGGGGGTGATGAGCAGTTCTTC
cdr3_aa: CASSPLLGTGGDEQFF

j_call: TRBJ1-1
v_call: TRBV20-1
cdr3_length: 14
d_call: TRBD1
clone_size: -
cdr3_nt: TGCAGTGCTAGTCAGGGGACAGGGGCCACTGAAGCTTTCTTT
cdr3_aa: CSASQGTGATEAFF

j_call: TRBJ1-2
v_call: TRBV29-1
cdr3_length: 13
d_call: TRBD1
clone_size: -
cdr3_nt: TGCAGCGTTTCGACAGGGGGGGACTATGGCTACACCTTC
cdr3_aa: CSVSTGGDYGYTF

j_call: TRBJ2-1
v_call: TRBV9
cdr3_length: 13
d_call: -
clone_size: -
cdr3_nt: TGTGCCAGCAGCGCACGGGGCTACAATGAGCAGTTCTTC
cdr3_aa: CASSARGYNEQFF

j_call: TRBJ1-2
v_call: TRBV9
cdr3_length: 15
d_call: TRBD1
clone_size: -
cdr3_nt: TGTGCCAGCAGCGGTCCCGGGACAGGGTTTGGAGGCTACACCTTC
cdr3_aa: CASSGPGTGFGGYTF

j_call: TRBJ1-1
v_call: TRBV6-6
cdr3_length: 13
d_call: -
clone_size: once
cdr3_nt: TGTGCCAGCAGCCCCACCAGGATGGATGAAGCTTTCTTT
cdr3_aa: CASSPTRMDEAFF

j_call: TRBJ2-7
v_call: TRBV5-1
cdr3_length: 13
d_call: -
clone_size: once
cdr3_nt: TGCGCCAGCAGCTTGCAGACAGGAAACGAGCAGTACTTC
cdr3_aa: CASSLQTGNEQYF

j_call: TRBJ1-2
v_call: TRBV5-1
cdr3_length: 15
d_call: -
clone_size: once
cdr3_nt: TGCGCCAGCAGCTTGGACGGGGTCTGGGCTTATGGCTACACCTTC
cdr3_aa: CASSLDGVWAYGYTF

j_call: TRBJ2-1
v_call: TRBV27
cdr3_length: 16
d_call: -
clone_size: -
cdr3_nt: TGTGCCAGCAGTTTGGCGGGCACGGAATACTACAATGAGCAGTTCTTC
cdr3_aa: CASSLAGTEYYNEQFF

j_call: TRBJ1-2
v_call: TRBV18
cdr3_length: 14
d_call: TRBD1
clone_size: -
cdr3_nt: TGTGCCAGCTCACCGAGCGACAGGGGCTATGGCTACACCTTC
cdr3_aa: CASSPSDRGYGYTF

j_call: TRBJ2-1
v_call: TRBV9
cdr3_length: 14
d_call: TRBD2
clone_size: few
cdr3_nt: TGTGCCAGCAGCAGAGGGCTAGCGGACAATGAGCAGTTCTTC
cdr3_aa: CASSRGLADNEQFF

j_call: TRBJ1-6
v_call: TRBV6-1
cdr3_length: 15
d_call: TRBD1
clone_size: -
cdr3_nt: TGTGCCAGCAGTGAAGCTTGGACAGGGGGTTCACCCCTCCACTTT
cdr3_aa: CASSEAWTGGSPLHF

j_call: TRBJ2-7
v_call: TRBV7-2
cdr3_length: 14
d_call: TRBD1
clone_size: -
cdr3_nt: TGTGCCAGCAGCACCGACAGGGGACCCTACGAGCAGTACTTC
cdr3_aa: CASSTDRGPYEQYF

j_call: TRBJ2-1
v_call: TRBV5-1
cdr3_length: 17
d_call: TRBD2
clone_size: -
cdr3_nt: TGCGCCAGCAGTCCCTCGATCGGACTAGCGGGAGGGCCTAGGCAGTTCTTC
cdr3_aa: CASSPSIGLAGGPRQFF